The sequence of this TCR beta chain was determined in a study of cytomegalovirus exposure and HLA in healthy donors. Study-wide findings and caveats: Whilst most TCR sequences proved rare, a subset of public TCRs occurred across many donors. Later on, analysis showed that most CMV-associated TCR beta chains appeared to be HLA-restricted.

For this clone: What it recognizes is unknown.

Trimming removed 5 bases from V and 7 bases from J, with 16 bases in between. This CDR3 has 14 amino acids. The V gene's germline CDR1 is SGHDT and CDR2 YYEEEE. Primers: 60 Vbeta forward and 13 Jbeta reverse. This table comes from immunoSEQ multiplex PCR, and its TCRdb copy is limited to in-frame clones, with some not included. This sample yields some 180,000 clones, of which around 77% are seen a single time; about 1.9% belongs to the top ten. Sequenced: PBMCs. The genes are TRBV5-6 and TRBJ2-4; perhaps TRBD2 as D (5 bases). The sequence was obtained from a man aged 25-40 years in good health and CMV-seronegative. CDR3 nucleotides: TGTGCCAGCAGATTTCGGACGGAGGCTAACATTCAGTACTTC. This codes for CASRFRTEANIQYF.